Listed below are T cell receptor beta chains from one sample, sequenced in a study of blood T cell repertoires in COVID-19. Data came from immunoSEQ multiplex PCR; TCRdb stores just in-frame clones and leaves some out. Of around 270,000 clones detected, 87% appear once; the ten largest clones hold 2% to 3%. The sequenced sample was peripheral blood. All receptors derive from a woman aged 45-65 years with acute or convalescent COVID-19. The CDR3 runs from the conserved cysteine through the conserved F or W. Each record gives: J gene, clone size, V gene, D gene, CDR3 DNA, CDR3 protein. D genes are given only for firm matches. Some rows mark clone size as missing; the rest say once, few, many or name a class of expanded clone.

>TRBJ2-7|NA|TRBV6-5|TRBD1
TGTGCCAGCAGATCCGACAGGGGGGCCCACTACGAGCAGTACTTC
CASRSDRGAHYEQYF
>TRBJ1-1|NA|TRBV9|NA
TGTGCCAGCAGCTCCCCTGCTACAGGACGGACTGAAGCTTTCTTT
CASSSPATGRTEAFF
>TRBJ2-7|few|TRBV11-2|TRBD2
TGTGCCAGCAGCTTAGGACTAGCGGGAGGGTTCGAGCAGTACTTC
CASSLGLAGGFEQYF
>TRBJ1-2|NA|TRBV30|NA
TGTGCCTGGAGTGTTGGAGGGTTCCAGAGGGATGGCTACACCTTC
CAWSVGGFQRDGYTF
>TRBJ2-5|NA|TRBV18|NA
TGTGCCAGCTCACCACCCAGGGCAGCACAAGAGACCCAGTACTTC
CASSPPRAAQETQYF
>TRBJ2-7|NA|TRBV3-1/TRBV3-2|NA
TGTGCCAGCAGCCCGGGACATTTGGATCCTAGCTACGAGCAGTACTTC
CASSPGHLDPSYEQYF
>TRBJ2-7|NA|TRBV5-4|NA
TGTGCCAGCCGAGTAGATCCTGTAGCGGCCGGCTACGAGCAGTACTTC
CASRVDPVAAGYEQYF
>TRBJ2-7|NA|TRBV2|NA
TGTGCCAGCAGCAACAGCTACGAGCAGTACTTC
CASSNSYEQYF
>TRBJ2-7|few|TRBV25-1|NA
TGTGCCAGCAGTGATGTCAGTACCTACGAGCAGTACTTC
CASSDVSTYEQYF
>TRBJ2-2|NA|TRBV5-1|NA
TGCGCCAGCAGCTTGGGGCAGGGGAACGAGGAGCTGTTTTTT
CASSLGQGNEELFF
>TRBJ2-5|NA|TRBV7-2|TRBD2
TGTGCCAGCAGCCCAAGAGGTTCTAGCGGGAGTAGGTGGGAGACCCAGTACTTC
CASSPRGSSGSRWETQYF
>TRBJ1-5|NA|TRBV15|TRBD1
TGTGCCACCAGCACGTCGGGACAGGGTTTGTTTCAGCCCCAGCATTTT
CATSTSGQGLFQPQHF
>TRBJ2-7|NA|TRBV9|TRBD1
TGTGCCAGCAGCGCCCAGGGGGAGAGCTCCTACGAGCAGTACTTC
CASSAQGESSYEQYF
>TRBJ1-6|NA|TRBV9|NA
TGTGCCAGCAGCCCCCACAACTCCTATAATTCACCCCTCCACTTT
CASSPHNSYNSPLHF
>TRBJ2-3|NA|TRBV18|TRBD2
TGTGCCAGCTCACCTCGAGGGACTAGCGGGACCACAGATACGCAGTATTTT
CASSPRGTSGTTDTQYF
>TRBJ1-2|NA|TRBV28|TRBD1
TGTGCCAGCAGCGATCCAGGGGGGAGGGGCTACACCTTC
CASSDPGGRGYTF
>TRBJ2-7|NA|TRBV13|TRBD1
TGTGCCAGCAGCTTAGGATTCGGGACAGGGTCCTACGAGCAGTACTTC
CASSLGFGTGSYEQYF
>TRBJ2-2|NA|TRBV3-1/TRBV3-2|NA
TGTGCCAGCAGCCAAGTTGTCTTCACCGGGGAGCTGTTTTTT
CASSQVVFTGELFF
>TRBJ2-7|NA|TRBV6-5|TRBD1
TGTGCCAGCAGTTACAAAACAGGGGGGAATACCTACGAGCAGTACTTC
CASSYKTGGNTYEQYF
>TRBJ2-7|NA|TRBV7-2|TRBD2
TGTGCCAGCAGAACCCGGACTAGCGGGTCCTACGAGCAGTACTTC
CASRTRTSGSYEQYF
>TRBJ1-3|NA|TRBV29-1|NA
TGCAGCGTTGTCAGGGGAAACACCATATATTTT
CSVVRGNTIYF
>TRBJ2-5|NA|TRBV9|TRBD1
TGTGCCAGCAGCTTTCGACAGGGGGCGTGGGGAGAGACCCAGTACTTC
CASSFRQGAWGETQYF
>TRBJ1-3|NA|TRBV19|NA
TGTGCCAGTACGTGGCAGGGAGGTTTTTCTATCGGAAACACCATATATTTT
CASTWQGGFSIGNTIYF
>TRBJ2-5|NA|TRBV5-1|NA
TGCGCCAGCAGCTCGGCAGCGGGCGAGACCCAGTACTTC
CASSSAAGETQYF
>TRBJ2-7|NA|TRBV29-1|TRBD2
TGCAGCGTACCGGGACTAGCCTTCTACGAGCAGTACTTC
CSVPGLAFYEQYF
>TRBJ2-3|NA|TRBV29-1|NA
TGCAGCGTTGACGCAGGGACAGATACGCAGTATTTT
CSVDAGTDTQYF
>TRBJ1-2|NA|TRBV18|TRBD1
TGTGCCAGCTCACCACCGGCGACAGGGGACTATGGCTACACCTTC
CASSPPATGDYGYTF
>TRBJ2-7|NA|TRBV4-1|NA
TGCGCCAGCAGCGCCCCGGGGGACGAGCAGTACTTC
CASSAPGDEQYF
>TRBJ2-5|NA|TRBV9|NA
TGTGCCAGCAGCGTCTCTCCGCGGGGCCGCCAAGAGACCCAGTACTTC
CASSVSPRGRQETQYF
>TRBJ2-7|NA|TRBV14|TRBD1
TGTGCCAGCAGCCAATTACAGGGGTTGTACGAGCAGTACTTC
CASSQLQGLYEQYF
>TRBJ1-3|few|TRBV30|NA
TGTGCCAGACACTCTGGAAACACCATATATTTT
CARHSGNTIYF
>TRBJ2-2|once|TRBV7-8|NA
TGTGCCAGCAGCCCGGTGAACACCGGGGAGCTGTTTTTT
CASSPVNTGELFF
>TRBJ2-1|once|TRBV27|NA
TGTGCCAGCAGTTTTGTCAGCTCCTACAATGAGCAGTTCTTC
CASSFVSSYNEQFF
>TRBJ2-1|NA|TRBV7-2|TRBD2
TGTGCCAGCACCCTAAGCGGGAGAGAGCAGTTCTTC
CASTLSGREQFF
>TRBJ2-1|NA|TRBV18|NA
TGTGCCAGCTCTGGGACCCCAGGGGCTTGGGATGAGCAGTTCTTC
CASSGTPGAWDEQFF
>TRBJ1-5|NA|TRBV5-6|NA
TGTGCCAGCAGCTCCCGACCGGGAGTGGGGGAGCCCCAGCATTTT
CASSSRPGVGEPQHF
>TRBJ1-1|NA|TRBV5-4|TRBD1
TGTGCCAGCAGCTTTAGGGGGCAAGGCACTGAAGCTTTCTTT
CASSFRGQGTEAFF
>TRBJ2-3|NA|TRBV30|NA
TGTGCCTGGAGTGTAACGACTGATACGCAGTATTTT
CAWSVTTDTQYF
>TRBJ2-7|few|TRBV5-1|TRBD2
TGCGCCAGCCAGACTAGCGGGAGCTCCTACGAGCAGTACTTC
CASQTSGSSYEQYF
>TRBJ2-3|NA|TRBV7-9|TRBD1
TGTGCCAGCAGCTTCTGGACAGGTCGCACAGATACGCAGTATTTT
CASSFWTGRTDTQYF
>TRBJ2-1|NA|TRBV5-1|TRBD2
TGCGCCAGCAGCTCAGGACTAGCGGCAGTTCGGCTTTACAATGAGCAGTTCTTC
CASSSGLAAVRLYNEQFF
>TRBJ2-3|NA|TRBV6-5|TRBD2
TGTGCCAGCGGCGGGAGCTACCACACAGATACGCAGTATTTT
CASGGSYHTDTQYF
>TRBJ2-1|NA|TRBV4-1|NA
TGCGCCAGCAGCCAAGAAATCGAGCGGGTGAATTCCAATGAGCAGTTCTTC
CASSQEIERVNSNEQFF
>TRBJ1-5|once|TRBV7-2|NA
TGTGCCAGCAGCTTAACTACAGGATACAATCAGCCCCAGCATTTT
CASSLTTGYNQPQHF
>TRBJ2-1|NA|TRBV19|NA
TGTGCCAGTAGGTTAACAGGGAGTGTCTACAATGAGCAGTTCTTC
CASRLTGSVYNEQFF
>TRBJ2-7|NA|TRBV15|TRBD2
TGTGCCACCAGGAAAGCTAGCGGGAGGGCCGGTGAGCAGTACTTC
CATRKASGRAGEQYF
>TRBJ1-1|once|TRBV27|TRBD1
TGTGCCAGCAGTTTCGACAGGGGGCGAGAAGCTTTCTTT
CASSFDRGREAFF
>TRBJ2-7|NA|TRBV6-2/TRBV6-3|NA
TGTGCCAGCAGTTACCCGCGGACAGAGAAAGAAGGATCCTACGAGCAGTACTTC
CASSYPRTEKEGSYEQYF
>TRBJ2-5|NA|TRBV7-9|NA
TGTGCCAGCAGCCCCACCAGGGGACGGCTCGGGGAGACCCAGTACTTC
CASSPTRGRLGETQYF
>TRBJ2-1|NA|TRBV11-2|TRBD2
TGTGCCAGCTTGGTTAGCGGGAGCGATGAGCAGTTCTTC
CASLVSGSDEQFF
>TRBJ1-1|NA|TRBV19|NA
TGTGCCAGTAGTATGGTGACAGAAAACACTGAAGCTTTCTTT
CASSMVTENTEAFF
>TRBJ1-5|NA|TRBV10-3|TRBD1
TGTGCCATCAGTGACACAACAGGGGGCAGCAATCAGCCCCAGCATTTT
CAISDTTGGSNQPQHF
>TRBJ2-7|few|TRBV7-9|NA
TGTGCCAGCAGCTCGGACTGGAGCTCCTACGAGCAGTACTTC
CASSSDWSSYEQYF
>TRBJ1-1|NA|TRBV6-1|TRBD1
TGTGCCAGCAGTGACACCAGAGCCGGACAGGGTGAAGCTTTCTTT
CASSDTRAGQGEAFF
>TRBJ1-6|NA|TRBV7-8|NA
TGTGCCAGCAGCGCGCTGAGTAATTCACCCCTCCACTTT
CASSALSNSPLHF
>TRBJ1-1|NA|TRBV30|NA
TGTGCCTGGAGTGTATGGGGGGGGGACACTGAAGCTTTCTTT
CAWSVWGGDTEAFF
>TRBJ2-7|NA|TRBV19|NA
TGTGCCAGTAGTCTCTACACAGGGTCCTACGAGCAGTACTTC
CASSLYTGSYEQYF
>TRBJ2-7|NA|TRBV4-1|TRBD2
TGCGCCAGCAGCTTAAGGGAGGGGCTGGGCTCCTACGAGCAGTACTTC
CASSLREGLGSYEQYF
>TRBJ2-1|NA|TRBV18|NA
TGTGCCAGCTCACTAGGGGAAATATACAATGAGCAGTTCTTC
CASSLGEIYNEQFF